This T cell receptor beta chain was captured by sequencing in a study of low-dose radiotherapy and immunotherapy resistance in tumors. Study-level background: Every 2 weeks, cohort 1 got 0.5 Gy, reaching 6.5 Gy to the planning target volume.

This clonotype was picked up many times. The time point was: after trial treatment. Treatment here: LDRT plus nivolumab, ipilimumab, low-dose cyclophosphamide and aspirin (RACIN trial). cDNA synthesis used a TRAV/TRBV-specific primer set for both chains. With a V-primer adapter and a constant-region primer, TCRs were amplified for about 20 PCR cycles. TCRdb reprocessed the reads via MiXCR and lists one record per CDR3 protein. The sample records more than 90,000 distinct CDR3 sequences, around 21% being singletons. Trimming cost V 5 bases and J 8 bases, with 12 bases left between them. Germline V CDR1 and CDR2: SGHTA, FQGNSA. The CDR3 spans 12 residues.

This material consisted of PBMCs, taken after low-dose radiotherapy plus immunotherapy. The source is a male donor with prostate cancer. The chain couples TRBV7-2 to TRBJ1-2; D unresolved. The CDR3 reads CASSPTTWGYTF. CDR3 sequence (DNA): TGTGCCAGCAGCCCCACTACGTGGGGCTACACCTTC.